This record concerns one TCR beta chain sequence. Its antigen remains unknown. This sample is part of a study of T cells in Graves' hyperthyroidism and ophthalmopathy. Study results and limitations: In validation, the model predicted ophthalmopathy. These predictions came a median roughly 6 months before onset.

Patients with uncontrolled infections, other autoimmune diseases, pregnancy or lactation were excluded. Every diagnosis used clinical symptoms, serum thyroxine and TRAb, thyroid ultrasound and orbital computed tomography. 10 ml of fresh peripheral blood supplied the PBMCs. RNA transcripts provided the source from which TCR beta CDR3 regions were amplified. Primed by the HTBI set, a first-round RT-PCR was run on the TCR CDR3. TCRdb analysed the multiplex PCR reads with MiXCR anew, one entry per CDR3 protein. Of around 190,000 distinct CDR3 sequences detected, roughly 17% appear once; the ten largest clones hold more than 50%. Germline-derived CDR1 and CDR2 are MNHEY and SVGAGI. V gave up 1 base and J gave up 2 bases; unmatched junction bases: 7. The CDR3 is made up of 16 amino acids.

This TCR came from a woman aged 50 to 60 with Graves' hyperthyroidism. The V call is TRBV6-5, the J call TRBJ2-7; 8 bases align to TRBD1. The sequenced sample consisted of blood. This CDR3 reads CASSYFTQGVAYEQYF. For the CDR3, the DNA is TGTGCCAGCAGTTACTTCACACAGGGGGTCGCCTACGAGCAGTACTTC.